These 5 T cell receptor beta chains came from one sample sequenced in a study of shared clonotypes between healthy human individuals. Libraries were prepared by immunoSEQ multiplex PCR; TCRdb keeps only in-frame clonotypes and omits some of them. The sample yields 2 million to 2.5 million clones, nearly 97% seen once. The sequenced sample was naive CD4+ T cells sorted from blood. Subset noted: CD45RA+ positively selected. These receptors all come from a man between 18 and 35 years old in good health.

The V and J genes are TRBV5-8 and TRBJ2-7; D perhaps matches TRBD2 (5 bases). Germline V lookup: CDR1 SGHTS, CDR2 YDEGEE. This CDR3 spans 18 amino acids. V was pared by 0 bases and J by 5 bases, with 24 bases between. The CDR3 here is CASSLALGSPFPGNEQYF. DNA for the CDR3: TGTGCCAGCAGCTTGGCATTAGGAAGTCCTTTCCCGGGGAACGAGCAGTACTTC.

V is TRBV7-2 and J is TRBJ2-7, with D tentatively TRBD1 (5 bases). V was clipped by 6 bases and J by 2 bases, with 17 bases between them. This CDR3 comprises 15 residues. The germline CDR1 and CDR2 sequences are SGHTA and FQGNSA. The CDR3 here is CASRQRRTGAYEQYF. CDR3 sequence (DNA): TGTGCCAGCAGACAAAGGCGAACAGGAGCCTACGAGCAGTACTTC.

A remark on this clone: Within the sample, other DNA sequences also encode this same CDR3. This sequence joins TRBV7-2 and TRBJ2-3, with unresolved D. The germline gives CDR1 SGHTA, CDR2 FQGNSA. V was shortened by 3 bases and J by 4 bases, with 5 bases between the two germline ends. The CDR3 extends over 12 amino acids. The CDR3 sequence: CASSFFSDTQYF. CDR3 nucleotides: TGTGCCAGCAGCTTTTTTTCAGATACGCAGTATTTT.

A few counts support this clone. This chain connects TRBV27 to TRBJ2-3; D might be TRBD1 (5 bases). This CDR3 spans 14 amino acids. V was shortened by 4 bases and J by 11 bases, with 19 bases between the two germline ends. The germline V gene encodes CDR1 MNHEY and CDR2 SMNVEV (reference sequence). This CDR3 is CASSSAGWDGGQYF. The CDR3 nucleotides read TGTGCCAGCAGTTCGGCAGGGTGGGATGGTGGGCAGTATTTT.

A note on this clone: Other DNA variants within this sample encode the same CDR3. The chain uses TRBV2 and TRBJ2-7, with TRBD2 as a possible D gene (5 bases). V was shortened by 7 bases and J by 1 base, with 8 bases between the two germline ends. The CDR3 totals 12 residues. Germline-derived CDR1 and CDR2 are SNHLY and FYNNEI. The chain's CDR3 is CASKRGSYEQYF. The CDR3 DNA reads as TGTGCCAGCAAACGGGGATCCTACGAGCAGTACTTC.